The 5 T cell receptor beta chains below all came from one sample that was sequenced in a study of blood T cell repertoires in COVID-19. The method was immunoSEQ multiplex PCR; TCRdb's version includes in-frame clones alone and lacks a portion of them. The data hold 210,000 or so clones, with over 75% observed a single time. Sample: peripheral blood. The receptors here all came from a woman aged 40 to 50 with acute or convalescent COVID-19.

The rearrangement links TRBV9 to TRBJ2-1; a possible D gene is TRBD2 (5 bases). CDR1 SGDLS and CDR2 YYNGEE come from the germline V gene. There are 15 residues in the CDR3. V lost 0 bases to trimming and J lost 8 bases, with 15 bases between them. The CDR3 nucleotides are TGTGCCAGCAGCGTAGGAGAGGGAGTGGTGGATGAGCAGTTCTTC. It yields the protein CASSVGEGVVDEQFF.

V and J are TRBV30 and TRBJ1-1; TRBD1 agrees at 9 bases. Germline V gene sequence: CDR1 GTSNPN, CDR2 SVGIG (reference sequence). The CDR3 length is 14 residues. The V gene end was trimmed by 2 bases and the J gene end by 5 bases; junction bases not matched to a gene: 6. The CDR3 loop is CAWSYRGRRTEAFF. CDR3 bases: TGTGCCTGGAGTTACAGGGGGCGCCGAACTGAAGCTTTCTTT.

The J gene is TRBJ1-2, the V gene TRBV12-5, with D hard to call. CDR3 length: 12 amino acids. The germline gives CDR1 LGHNT, CDR2 FRNRAP. V was pared by 3 bases and J by 2 bases, with 4 bases between. Here the CDR3 DNA reads TGTGCTAGTGGTTTTCGGAACTATGGCTACACCTTC. Its protein is CASGFRNYGYTF.

In this sample, this clone turned up a few times. J is TRBJ2-1 and V is TRBV3-1 (or the pseudogene TRBV3-2); 7 bases agree with TRBD2. Germline-derived CDR1 and CDR2 are LGHDT and YNNKEL (reference sequence). The CDR3 loop spans 12 amino acids. V lost 4 bases, J lost 6 bases, and 0 bases stayed unmatched. CDR3 sequence reads: CASSPGGNEQFF. The CDR3 coding sequence is TGTGCCAGCAGCCCGGGAGGCAATGAGCAGTTCTTC.

This clone has a single count. The V gene is TRBV5-6, the J gene TRBJ1-2; 7 positions match TRBD1. J was trimmed by 4 bases and V by 4 bases; bases with no gene match: 7. Germline V gene data show CDR1 as SGHDT and CDR2 as YYEEEE. There are 14 residues in the CDR3. The CDR3 spells CASSPVDRIYGYTF. The CDR3 DNA sequence: TGTGCCAGCAGCCCCGTGGACAGGATCTATGGCTACACCTTC.